The 7 T cell receptor beta chains below were found in one sample sequenced in a study of CD8+ T cells in alopecia areata. Sequencing relied on a cDNA template that was reverse transcribed from extracted RNA. Produced via immunoSEQ multiplex PCR; TCRdb's table is partial and in-frame only. Altogether 170,000 or so clones are present, around three fifths being singletons, with the ten largest covering roughly an eighth. As for treatment: oral pan-JAK inhibitor, 5-10 mg twice daily. Source: CD8+ T cells sorted from blood, taken at week 24, from a patient treated with tofacitinib. The receptors come from a human donor with alopecia areata.

The V and J genes are TRBV5-1 and TRBJ1-1, with a weak D call TRBD1 (5 bases). This CDR3 is 17 amino acids long. Germline V gene lookup returns CDR1 SGHRS and CDR2 YFSETQ. V lost 3 bases and J lost 2, with 20 bases in between. CDR3 DNA: TGCGCCAGCAGCTGGACGGGACTCCCGACCACTAACACTGAAGCTTTCTTT. Its protein is CASSWTGLPTTNTEAFF.

This clone came up once. The V gene is TRBV30, the J gene TRBJ2-1; D is possibly TRBD2 (5 bases). V was trimmed by 5 bases and J by 8 bases, leaving 19 bases between them. The CDR3 loop spans 14 amino acids. Germline V gene sequence: CDR1 GTSNPN, CDR2 SVGIG (reference sequence). CDR3 in amino acids: CAWFGSVSGYEQFF. The CDR3 region has the DNA TGTGCCTGGTTCGGAAGCGTTTCGGGGTATGAGCAGTTCTTC.

The V call is TRBV29-1, the J call TRBJ1-2; TRBD1 might be the D (5 bases). The CDR3 is made up of 16 amino acids. Germline V gives CDR1 SQVTM, CDR2 ANQGSEA. Trimming took off 1 base at V and 2 bases at J, with 17 bases between the two ends. The CDR3 DNA is TGCAGCGTTGAAGGGACTTCGGGACGCCGAAACTATGGCTACACCTTC. Its translation is CSVEGTSGRRNYGYTF.

CDR3: CASSLVTGSRSPLHF. The CDR3 DNA follows: TGCGCCAGCAGCTTGGTGACAGGGTCGCGTTCACCCCTCCACTTT. This chain connects TRBV5-1 to TRBJ1-6; the match to TRBD1 covers 7 bases. CDR3 length: 15 amino acids. Germline loops: CDR1 SGHRS, CDR2 YFSETQ. V shed 0 bases and J 9 bases; nucleotides not matched to a gene: 6.

The rearrangement joins TRBV9 to TRBJ1-2, with 7 positions matching TRBD1. This CDR3 is 15 amino acids long. V was clipped by 0 bases and J by 1 base; unmatched bases: 3. The germline CDR1 and CDR2 sequences are SGDLS and YYNGEE. This chain's CDR3 is CASSVGGGSNYGYTF. DNA of the CDR3: TGTGCCAGCAGCGTAGGAGGGGGCAGTAACTATGGCTACACCTTC.

The chain joins TRBV6-4 to TRBJ2-3; the D gene is possibly TRBD2 (5 bases). CDR1 and CDR2 from the germline V gene are MRHNA and SNTAGT. With 0 bases removed from V and 10 bases from J, the gap between germline ends came to 17 bases. The CDR3 covers 15 residues. CDR3 in amino acids: CASSDSDGNYLPQYF. CDR3 DNA sequence: TGTGCCAGCAGTGACTCGGACGGGAACTATCTTCCGCAGTATTTT.

The V and J genes are TRBV6-5 and TRBJ2-7; the D is unclear. This CDR3 has 14 amino acids. Trimming took off 2 bases at V and 4 bases at J, with 12 bases between the two ends. From germline, CDR1 is MNHEY and CDR2 SVGAGI. The CDR3 bases are TGTGCCAGCAGTTACGCGGCCAGGTATTACGAGCAGTACTTC. Its translation: CASSYAARYYEQYF.